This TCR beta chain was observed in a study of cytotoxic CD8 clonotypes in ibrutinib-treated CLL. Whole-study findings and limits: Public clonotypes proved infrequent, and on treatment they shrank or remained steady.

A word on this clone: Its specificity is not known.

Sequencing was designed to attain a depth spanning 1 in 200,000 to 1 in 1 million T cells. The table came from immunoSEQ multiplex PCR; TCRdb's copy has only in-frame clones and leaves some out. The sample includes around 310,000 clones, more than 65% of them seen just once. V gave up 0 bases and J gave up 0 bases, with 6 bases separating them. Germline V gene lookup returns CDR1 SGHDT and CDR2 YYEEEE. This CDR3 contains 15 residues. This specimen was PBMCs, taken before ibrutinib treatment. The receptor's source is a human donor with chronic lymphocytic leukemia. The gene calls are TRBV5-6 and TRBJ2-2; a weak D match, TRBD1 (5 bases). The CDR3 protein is CASSLDRTNTGELFF. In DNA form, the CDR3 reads TGTGCCAGCAGCTTGGACAGGACGAACACCGGGGAGCTGTTTTTT. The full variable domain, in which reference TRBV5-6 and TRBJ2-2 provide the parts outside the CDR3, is DAGVTQSPTHLIKTRGQQVTLRCSPKSGHDTVSWYQQALGQGPQFIFQYYEEEERQRGNFPDRFSGHQFPNYSSELNVNALLLGDSALYLCASSLDRTNTGELFFGEGSRLTVL.